Given below is one TCR beta chain in context. Its antigen is still unknown. Germline-derived CDR1 and CDR2 are SGHRS and YFSETQ. The CDR3 extends over 15 amino acids. V was shortened by 1 base and J by 5 bases, with 13 bases between the two germline ends. The data were obtained in a study of cytomegalovirus exposure and HLA in healthy donors. Background on the study: Earlier sequencing of some 190 million T cells yielded 90 million to 140 million unique TCR beta sequences. Findings of the study overall: Later on, a genetic analysis was performed. It linked a missense variant in DCLRE1C with V- and J-gene trimming of TCR beta.

PCR employed 60 Vbeta and 13 Jbeta primers. The assay was immunoSEQ multiplex PCR, and TCRdb's table has in-frame clones only and misses some. Among about 91,000 clones, approximately 86% were seen once, and the ten largest hold approximately 9.2%. The chain links TRBV5-1 to TRBJ2-1; D is perhaps TRBD1 (6 bases). The sample comprised PBMCs. The TCR was taken from a man aged 25-45 years in good health and CMV-seropositive. The CDR3 coding sequence is TGCGCCAGCAGCTTGAGCACAGGGAACCACAATGAGCAGTTCTTC. Protein sequence: CASSLSTGNHNEQFF.